Listed here are 5 T cell receptor beta chains from one sample, sequenced in a study of T cell responses to AZD1222 COVID-19 vaccine. Profiling relied on immunoSEQ multiplex PCR, and the TCRdb table lists in-frame clones only, not all of them. The sample has about 76,000 clones; around 80% are singletons. The material sequenced was peripheral blood, taken 28 days after the second dose of the MenACWY control vaccine. The origin of the receptors is an adult who received the MenACWY meningococcal vaccine as a control.

The CDR3 is CASSLAPGSTGELFF. In nucleotides, the CDR3 is TGCGCCAGCAGCTTGGCCCCAGGGTCAACCGGGGAGCTGTTTTTT. The chain employs TRBV5-1 and TRBJ2-2, with D perhaps TRBD1 (5 bases). Trimming removed 0 bases from V and 5 bases from J, with 11 bases in between. CDR3 length: 15 residues. Germline CDR1 reads SGHRS; CDR2 reads YFSETQ.

This sequence joins TRBV6-1 and TRBJ2-2; 10 bases are a match to TRBD1. Germline lookup yields CDR1 MNHNS and CDR2 SASEGT. V was pared by 2 bases and J by 8 bases, with 5 bases of the junction left unmatched. This CDR3 is 15 amino acids long. CDR3 amino acids: CASSEMGQGSGELFF. CDR3 sequence (DNA): TGTGCCAGCAGTGAAATGGGACAGGGGTCAGGGGAGCTGTTTTTT.

The chain joins TRBV12-3 or TRBV12-4 to TRBJ2-1, with D maybe TRBD1 (5 bases). Trimming took off 5 bases at V and 7 bases at J, with 6 bases between the two ends. The CDR3 runs to 11 residues. CDR3 nucleotide sequence: TGTGCCAGCAGTCAGGGTAATGAGCAGTTCTTC. It translates to CASSQGNEQFF.

V usage is TRBV11-1 and J usage is TRBJ2-3; 14 nucleotides align to TRBD2. After removal of 5 bases from V and 4 bases from J, the junction contained 5 bases not matched to a gene. CDR1 and CDR2 from the germline V gene are SGHAT and FQDESV (reference sequence). This CDR3 is 16 amino acids long. The CDR3, as DNA: TGTGCCAGCAGCAGCGGGACTAGCGGGGGTGCAGATACGCAGTATTTT. It is translated as CASSSGTSGGADTQYF.

The chain employs TRBV6-5 and TRBJ1-1, with a weak D call TRBD1 (5 bases). Trimming took off 7 bases at V and 4 bases at J, with 10 bases between the two ends. Per the germline V gene, CDR1 is MNHEY and CDR2 is SVGAGI. The CDR3 has 12 residues. The CDR3 nucleotides are TGTGCCAGCAAAAGGGGAGGCACTGAAGCTTTCTTT. Translated: CASKRGGTEAFF.